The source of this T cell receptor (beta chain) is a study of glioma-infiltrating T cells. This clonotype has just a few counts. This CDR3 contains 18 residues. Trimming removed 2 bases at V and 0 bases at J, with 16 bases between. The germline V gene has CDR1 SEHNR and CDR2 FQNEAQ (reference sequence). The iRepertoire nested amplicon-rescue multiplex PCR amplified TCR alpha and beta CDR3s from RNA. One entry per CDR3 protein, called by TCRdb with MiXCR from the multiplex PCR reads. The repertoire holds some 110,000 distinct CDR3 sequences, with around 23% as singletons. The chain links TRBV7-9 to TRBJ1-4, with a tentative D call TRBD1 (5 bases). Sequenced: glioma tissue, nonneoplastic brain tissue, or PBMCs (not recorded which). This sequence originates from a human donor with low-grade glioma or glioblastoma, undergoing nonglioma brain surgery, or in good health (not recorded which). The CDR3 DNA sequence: TGTGCCAGCAGCTTAAGCTGGGGGAGCGGAGCAACTAATGAAAAACTGTTTTTT. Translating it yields CASSLSWGSGATNEKLFF.